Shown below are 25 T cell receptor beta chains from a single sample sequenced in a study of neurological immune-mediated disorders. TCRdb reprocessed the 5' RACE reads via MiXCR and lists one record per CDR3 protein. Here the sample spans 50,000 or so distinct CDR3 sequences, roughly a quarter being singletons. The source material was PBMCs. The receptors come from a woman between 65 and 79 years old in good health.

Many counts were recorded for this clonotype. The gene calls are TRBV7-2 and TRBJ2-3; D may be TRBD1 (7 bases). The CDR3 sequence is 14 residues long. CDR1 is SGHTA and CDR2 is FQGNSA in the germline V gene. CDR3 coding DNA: TGTGCTACCCGCAGGGGGGCTGTAACAGATACGCAGTATTTT. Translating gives CATRRGAVTDTQYF.

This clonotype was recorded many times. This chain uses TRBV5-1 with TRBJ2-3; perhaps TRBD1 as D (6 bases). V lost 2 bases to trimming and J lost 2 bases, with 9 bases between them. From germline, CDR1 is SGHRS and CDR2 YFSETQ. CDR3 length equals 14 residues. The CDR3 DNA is TGCGCCAGCAGCTTAGACAGGCACACAGATACGCAGTATTTT. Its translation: CASSLDRHTDTQYF.

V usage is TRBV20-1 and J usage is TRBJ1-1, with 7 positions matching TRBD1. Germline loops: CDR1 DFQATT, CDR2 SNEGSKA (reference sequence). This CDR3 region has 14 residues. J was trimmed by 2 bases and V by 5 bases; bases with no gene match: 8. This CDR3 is CSAPDRRRNTEAFF. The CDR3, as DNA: TGCAGTGCTCCGGACAGGCGCAGAAACACTGAAGCTTTCTTT.

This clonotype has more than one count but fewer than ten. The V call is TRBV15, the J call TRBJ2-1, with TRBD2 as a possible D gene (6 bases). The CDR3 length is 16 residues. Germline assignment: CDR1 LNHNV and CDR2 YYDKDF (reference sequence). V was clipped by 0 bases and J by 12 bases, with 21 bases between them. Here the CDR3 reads CATSRDSGGPTPVQFF. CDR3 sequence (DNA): TGTGCCACCAGCAGAGATAGCGGAGGGCCCACCCCAGTGCAGTTCTTC.

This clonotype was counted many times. Here the CDR3 DNA reads TGTGCCAGCAGCTTAAGCGGGAGCACAGATACGCAGTATTTT. Protein: CASSLSGSTDTQYF. The chain joins TRBV7-9 to TRBJ2-3; D possibly corresponds to TRBD2 (6 bases). This CDR3 comprises 14 residues. With 2 bases removed from V and 0 bases from J, the gap between germline ends came to 6 bases. Germline V gene lookup returns CDR1 SEHNR and CDR2 FQNEAQ (reference sequence).

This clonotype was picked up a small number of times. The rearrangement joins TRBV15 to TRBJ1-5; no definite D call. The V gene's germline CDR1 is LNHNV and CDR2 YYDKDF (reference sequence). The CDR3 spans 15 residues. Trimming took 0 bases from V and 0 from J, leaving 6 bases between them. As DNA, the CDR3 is TGTGCCACCAGCAGAGATCTGTTTAGCAATCAGCCCCAGCATTTT. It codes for CATSRDLFSNQPQHF.

Here the CDR3 reads CASATTSTDTQYF. In nucleotides, the CDR3 is TGTGCCAGCGCGACTACTAGCACAGATACGCAGTATTTT. The chain carries TRBV7-9 and TRBJ2-3; D is possibly TRBD2 (5 bases). CDR3 size: 13 residues. Germline loops: CDR1 SEHNR, CDR2 FQNEAQ (reference sequence). Trimming removed 8 bases at V and 0 bases at J, with 9 bases between.

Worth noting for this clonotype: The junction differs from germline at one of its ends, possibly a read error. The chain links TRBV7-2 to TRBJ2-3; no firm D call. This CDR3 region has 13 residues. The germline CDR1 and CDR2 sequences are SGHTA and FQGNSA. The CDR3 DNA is TGTGCCTCCAGTGAGCCCAACACAGATACACAGTATTTT. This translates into CASSEPNTDTQYF.

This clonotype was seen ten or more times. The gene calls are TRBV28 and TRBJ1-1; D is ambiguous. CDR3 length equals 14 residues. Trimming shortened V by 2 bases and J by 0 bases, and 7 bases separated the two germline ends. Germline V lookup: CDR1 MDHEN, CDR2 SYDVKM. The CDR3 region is CASSLRRMNTEAFF. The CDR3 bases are TGTGCCAGCAGTTTACGCCGTATGAACACTGAAGCTTTCTTT.

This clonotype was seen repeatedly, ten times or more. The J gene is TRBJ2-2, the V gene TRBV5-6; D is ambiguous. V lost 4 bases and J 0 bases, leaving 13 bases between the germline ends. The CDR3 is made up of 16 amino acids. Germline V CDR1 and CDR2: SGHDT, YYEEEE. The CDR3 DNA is TGTGCCAGCAGCCCTCTGGACGTCGCGAACACCGGGGAGCTGTTTTTT. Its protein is CASSPLDVANTGELFF.

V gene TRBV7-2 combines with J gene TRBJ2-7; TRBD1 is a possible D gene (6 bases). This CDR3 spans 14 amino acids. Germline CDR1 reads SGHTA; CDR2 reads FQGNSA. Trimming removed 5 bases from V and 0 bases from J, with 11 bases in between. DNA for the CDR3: TGTGCCAGCAGCGTCGGGACACCCTCCTACGAGCAGTACTTC. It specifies CASSVGTPSYEQYF.

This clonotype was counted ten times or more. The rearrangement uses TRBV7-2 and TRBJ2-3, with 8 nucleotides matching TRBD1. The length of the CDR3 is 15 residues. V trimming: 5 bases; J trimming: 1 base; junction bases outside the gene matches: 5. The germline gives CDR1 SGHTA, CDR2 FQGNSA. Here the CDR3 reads CASSIGTGRTDTQYF. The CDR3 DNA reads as TGTGCCAGCAGCATAGGGACAGGACGCACAGATACGCAGTATTTT.

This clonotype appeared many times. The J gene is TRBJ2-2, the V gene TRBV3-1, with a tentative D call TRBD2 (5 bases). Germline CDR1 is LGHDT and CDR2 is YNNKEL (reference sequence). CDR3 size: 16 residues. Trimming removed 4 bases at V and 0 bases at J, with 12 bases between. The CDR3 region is CASSPTAGSNTGELFF. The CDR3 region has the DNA TGTGCCAGCAGCCCCACGGCGGGTTCGAACACCGGGGAGCTGTTTTTT. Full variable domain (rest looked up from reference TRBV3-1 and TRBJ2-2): DTAVSQTPKYLVTQMGNDKSIKCEQNLGHDTMYWYKQDSKKFLKIMFSYNNKELIINETVPNRFSPKSPDKAHLNLHINSLELGDSAVYFCASSPTAGSNTGELFFGEGSRLTVL.

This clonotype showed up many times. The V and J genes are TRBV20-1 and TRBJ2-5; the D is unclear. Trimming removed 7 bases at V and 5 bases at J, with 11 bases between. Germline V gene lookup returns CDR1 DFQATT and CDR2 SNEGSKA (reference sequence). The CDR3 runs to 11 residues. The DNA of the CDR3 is TGCAGTGGCCGACTTAGGGAGACCCAGTACTTC. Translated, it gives CSGRLRETQYF.

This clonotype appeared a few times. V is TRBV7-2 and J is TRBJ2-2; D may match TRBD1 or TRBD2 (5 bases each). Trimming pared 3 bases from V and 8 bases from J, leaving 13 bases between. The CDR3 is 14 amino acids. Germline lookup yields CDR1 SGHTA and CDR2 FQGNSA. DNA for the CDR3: TGTGCCAGCAGCTTGGACACAAGAGGGGGGGAGCTGTTTTTT. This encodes CASSLDTRGGELFF.

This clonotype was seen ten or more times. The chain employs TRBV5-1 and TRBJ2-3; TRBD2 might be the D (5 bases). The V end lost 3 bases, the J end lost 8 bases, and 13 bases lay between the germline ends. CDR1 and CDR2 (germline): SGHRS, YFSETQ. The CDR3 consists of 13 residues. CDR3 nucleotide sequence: TGCGCCAGCAGCTCTCATCGGGCGGGTACGCAGTATTTT. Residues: CASSSHRAGTQYF.

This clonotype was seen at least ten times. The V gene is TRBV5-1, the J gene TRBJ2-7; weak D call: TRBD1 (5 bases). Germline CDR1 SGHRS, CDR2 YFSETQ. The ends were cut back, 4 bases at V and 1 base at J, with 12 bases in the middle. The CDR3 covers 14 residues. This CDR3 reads CASSLFGASYEQYF. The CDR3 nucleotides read TGCGCCAGCAGCCTGTTTGGGGCTTCCTACGAGCAGTACTTC.

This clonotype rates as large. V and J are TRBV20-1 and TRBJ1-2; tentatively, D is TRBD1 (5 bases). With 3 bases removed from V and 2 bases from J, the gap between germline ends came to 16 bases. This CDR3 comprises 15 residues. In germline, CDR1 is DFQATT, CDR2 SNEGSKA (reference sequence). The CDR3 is CSASRAGTVNYGYTF. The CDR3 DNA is TGCAGTGCTAGTAGGGCAGGGACCGTCAACTATGGCTACACCTTC.

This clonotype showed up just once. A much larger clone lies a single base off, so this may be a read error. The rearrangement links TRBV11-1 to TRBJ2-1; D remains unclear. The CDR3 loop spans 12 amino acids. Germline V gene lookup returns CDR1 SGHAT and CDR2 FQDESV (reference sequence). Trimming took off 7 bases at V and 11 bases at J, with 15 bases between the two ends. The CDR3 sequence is CASNIDHRKQFF. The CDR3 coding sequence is TGTGCCAGCAACATCGACCACCGTAAGCAGTTCTTC.

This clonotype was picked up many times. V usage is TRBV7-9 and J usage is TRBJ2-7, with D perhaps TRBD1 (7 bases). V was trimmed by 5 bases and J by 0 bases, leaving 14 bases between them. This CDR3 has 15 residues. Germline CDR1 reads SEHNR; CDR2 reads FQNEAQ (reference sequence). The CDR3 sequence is CASSQGGRSSYEQYF. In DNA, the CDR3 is TGTGCCAGCAGCCAGGGGGGACGCAGCTCCTACGAGCAGTACTTC.

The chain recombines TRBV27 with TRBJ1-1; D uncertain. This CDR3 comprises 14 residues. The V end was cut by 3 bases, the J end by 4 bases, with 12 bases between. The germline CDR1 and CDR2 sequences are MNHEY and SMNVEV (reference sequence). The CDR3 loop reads CASSLLSGGTEAFF. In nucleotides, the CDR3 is TGTGCCAGCAGTTTGTTATCAGGCGGCACTGAAGCTTTCTTT.

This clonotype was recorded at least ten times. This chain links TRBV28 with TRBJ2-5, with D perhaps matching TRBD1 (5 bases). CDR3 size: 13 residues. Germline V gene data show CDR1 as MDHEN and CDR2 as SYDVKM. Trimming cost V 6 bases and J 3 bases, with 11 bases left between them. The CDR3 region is CASRSQGKETQYF. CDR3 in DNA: TGTGCCAGCAGATCCCAGGGAAAAGAGACCCAGTACTTC.

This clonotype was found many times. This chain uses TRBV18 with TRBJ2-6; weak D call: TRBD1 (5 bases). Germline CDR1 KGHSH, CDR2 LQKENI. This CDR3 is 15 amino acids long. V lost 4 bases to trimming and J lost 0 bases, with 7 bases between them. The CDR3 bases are TGTGCCAGCTCACAGGGGTCCTCTGGGGCCAACGTCCTGACTTTC. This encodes CASSQGSSGANVLTF.

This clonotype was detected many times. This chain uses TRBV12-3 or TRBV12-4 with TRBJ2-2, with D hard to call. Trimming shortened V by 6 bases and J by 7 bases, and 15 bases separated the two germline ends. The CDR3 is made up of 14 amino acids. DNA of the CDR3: TGTGCCAGCAGGCCAAGGACGGCTGTCGGGGAGCTGTTTTTT. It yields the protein CASRPRTAVGELFF.

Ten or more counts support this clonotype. This CDR3 reads CASSPTGDQPQHF. For the CDR3, the DNA is TGTGCCAGCAGCCCAACAGGGGATCAGCCCCAGCATTTT. The chain couples TRBV5-5 to TRBJ1-5; 7 nucleotides align to TRBD1. Trimming cost V 4 bases and J 5 bases; bases outside gene matches: 3. CDR1 and CDR2 (germline): SGHKS, YYEKEE (reference sequence). The length of the CDR3 is 13 residues. Variable domain in full (rest from reference TRBV5-5 and TRBJ1-5): DAGVTQSPTHLIKTRGQQVTLRCSPISGHKSVSWYQQVLGQGPQFIFQYYEKEERGRGNFPDRFSARQFPNYSSELNVNALLLGDSALYLCASSPTGDQPQHFGDGTRLSIL.